What follows is one T cell receptor (beta chain) and its context. Germline V gives CDR1 SGDLS, CDR2 YYNGEE. The V and J ends lost 3 bases and 4 bases, in that order; junction bases with no gene match: 6. The CDR3 consists of 15 residues. This entry belongs to a study of blood T cell repertoires in COVID-19. Whole-study context: Specimens from acute and convalescent COVID-19 originated in the United States, Italy and Spain. The analysed material was cDNA or gDNA that came from T cells, B-cell-depleted T cells, or PBMCs.

Libraries were prepared by immunoSEQ multiplex PCR; TCRdb keeps only in-frame clonotypes and omits some of them. The profile shows about 190,000 clones, around 78% of them singletons. Sequencing was performed on peripheral blood. This receptor was taken from a woman older than 75 with active or convalescent COVID-19. J is TRBJ2-1 and V is TRBV9; TRBD2 agrees at 8 bases. The CDR3, as DNA: TGTGCCAGCAGCGCCGCGGGGGGACGTTACAATGAGCAGTTCTTC. It codes for CASSAAGGRYNEQFF.